This T cell receptor beta chain was captured in a study of T cell changes during pregnancy in multiple sclerosis. V lost 0 bases to trimming and J lost 4 bases, with 7 bases between them. The CDR3 is 14 amino acids. Germline V lookup: CDR1 SGHRS, CDR2 YFSETQ. TCRdb's table, derived via immunoSEQ multiplex PCR, lists solely in-frame clones and lacks some. This table holds tens of thousands of clones, roughly 94% found once. This specimen was CD4+ T cells from peripheral blood mononuclear cells, taken in the second trimester of pregnancy. This chain links TRBV5-1 with TRBJ1-4; no clear D gene. This TCR was sampled from a female donor with multiple sclerosis, enrolled in a pregnancy study. In nucleotides, the CDR3 is TGCGCCAGCAGCTTGGTAGGGAGTAATGAAAAACTGTTTTTT. This gives the protein CASSLVGSNEKLFF.